This is a list of T cell receptor beta chains from one sample in a study of T-cell reconstitution after alpha-beta-depleted transplantation in children. TCRdb reprocessed the PCR reads with MiXCR, giving one entry per CDR3 protein. Among some 830,000 distinct CDR3 sequences listed, under 20% were seen once. The source material was PBMCs, mostly from graft donor cells, sampled 360 days after TCRalphabeta/CD19-depleted stem cell transplant. Every receptor here comes from a male patient between 10 and 17 years old who had a stem cell transplant for acute lymphoblastic leukemia, so the T cells may come from the graft donor. CDR3s include the opening cysteine and the closing phenylalanine or tryptophan. The D gene is left open where the match is weak. Size is omitted from some rows. Given values are once, few, many or a class for expanded clones.

size	V	J	D	CDR3	DNA
many	TRBV5-1	TRBJ2-3	.	CASNVLGAPTDTQYF	TGCGCCAGCAACGTCCTCGGAGCCCCCACAGATACGCAGTATTTT
.	TRBV12-3/TRBV12-4	TRBJ2-2	.	CASSFTRVPGELFF	TGTGCCAGCAGTTTTACCAGGGTCCCCGGGGAGCTGTTTTTT
.	TRBV7-2	TRBJ1-3	.	CASSYRALGNTIYF	TGTGCCAGCAGCTATCGGGCCCTAGGAAACACCATATATTTT
.	TRBV9	TRBJ2-1	TRBD2	CASSPEVRAGGSMQFF	TGTGCCAGCAGCCCAGAGGTCCGGGCGGGAGGTAGCATGCAGTTCTTC
.	TRBV12-5	TRBJ2-1	TRBD2	CASGLVRGSGGVYNEQFF	TGTGCTAGTGGTTTGGTACGCGGGAGTGGTGGGGTCTACAATGAGCAGTTCTTC
.	TRBV24-1	TRBJ2-3	.	CATSDGIQDTSTDTQYF	TGTGCCACCAGTGATGGAATACAGGATACTAGCACAGATACGCAGTATTTT
many	TRBV5-6	TRBJ2-1	.	CASSWGTPNEQFF	TGTGCCAGCAGCTGGGGGACTCCCAATGAGCAGTTCTTC
many	TRBV12-3/TRBV12-4	TRBJ2-1	.	CASSLGTAQFF	TGTGCCAGCAGTTTAGGGACAGCCCAGTTCTTC
few	TRBV4-1	TRBJ2-1	.	CASSQDLQDEQFF	TGCGCCAGCAGCCAAGATTTACAAGACGAGCAGTTCTTC
.	TRBV7-9	TRBJ2-7	.	CASRSTSYEQYF	TGTGCCAGCAGATCCACTAGTTACGAGCAGTACTTC
many	TRBV5-1	TRBJ2-1	TRBD2	CASSFRGGTSVDNEQFF	TGCGCCAGCAGCTTTAGGGGGGGGACTAGCGTCGACAATGAGCAGTTCTTC
.	TRBV7-9	TRBJ2-7	.	CASSLGQGVLGEQYF	TGTGCCAGCAGCTTAGGGCAGGGAGTCTTGGGCGAGCAGTACTTC
.	TRBV21-1	TRBJ2-6	.	CASEAGLAGSSGANVLTF	TGTGCCAGCGAAGCAGGACTAGCGGGGTCCTCTGGGGCCAACGTCCTGACTTTC
.	TRBV10-3	TRBJ2-7	.	CAISELARSSYEQYF	TGTGCCATCAGCGAACTAGCACGGAGCTCCTACGAGCAGTACTTC
.	TRBV12-3/TRBV12-4	TRBJ2-7	TRBD2	CASSPTVGSGSSYEQYF	TGTGCCAGCAGTCCAACCGTCGGGAGCGGGAGCTCCTACGAGCAGTACTTC
few	TRBV7-2	TRBJ2-7	.	CASSSGAARYEQYF	TGTGCCAGCAGCTCCGGAGCGGCGCGGTACGAGCAGTACTTC
.	TRBV13	TRBJ2-3	.	CASSLKLEGDTQYF	TGTGCCAGCAGCTTAAAACTAGAAGGGGATACGCAGTATTTT
.	TRBV29-1	TRBJ2-7	.	CSVARTHEQYF	TGCAGCGTTGCGAGGACCCACGAGCAGTACTTC
few	TRBV27	TRBJ2-7	.	CASRRTLTMTAYEQYF	TGTGCCAGCAGGCGAACGTTAACAATGACAGCGTACGAGCAGTACTTC
few	TRBV5-1	TRBJ1-3	.	CASSLATGSSGNTIYF	TGCGCCAGCAGCTTGGCGACTGGCAGCTCTGGAAACACCATATATTTT
.	TRBV7-9	TRBJ2-7	.	CASSLPTGGTNNEQYF	TGTGCCAGCAGCTTACCAACAGGCGGGACCAACAACGAGCAGTACTTC
.	TRBV29-1	TRBJ2-5	TRBD2	CSVDGLAGEETQYF	TGCAGCGTCGATGGACTAGCGGGAGAAGAGACCCAGTACTTC
few	TRBV4-1	TRBJ2-7	TRBD1	CASSFTGDSSGEQYF	TGCGCCAGCAGCTTTACAGGGGATTCATCCGGTGAGCAGTACTTC
.	TRBV9	TRBJ1-2	.	CASSVGGGGPKPHYGYTF	TGTGCCAGCAGCGTAGGGGGGGGTGGGCCAAAACCCCACTATGGCTACACCTTC
.	TRBV5-1	TRBJ2-1	.	CASSPGWGEQFF	TGCGCCAGCAGCCCGGGGTGGGGGGAGCAGTTCTTC
many	TRBV25-1	TRBJ2-6	.	CASSEFGQHAGANVLTF	TGTGCCAGCAGTGAATTTGGGCAGCATGCTGGGGCCAACGTCCTGACTTTC
.	TRBV15	TRBJ2-3	.	CATSHWGPSTDTQYF	TGTGCCACCAGCCATTGGGGACCGAGCACAGATACGCAGTATTTT
few	TRBV27	TRBJ2-2	.	CASSLRHNTGELFF	TGTGCCAGCAGTTTAAGACACAACACCGGGGAGCTGTTTTTT